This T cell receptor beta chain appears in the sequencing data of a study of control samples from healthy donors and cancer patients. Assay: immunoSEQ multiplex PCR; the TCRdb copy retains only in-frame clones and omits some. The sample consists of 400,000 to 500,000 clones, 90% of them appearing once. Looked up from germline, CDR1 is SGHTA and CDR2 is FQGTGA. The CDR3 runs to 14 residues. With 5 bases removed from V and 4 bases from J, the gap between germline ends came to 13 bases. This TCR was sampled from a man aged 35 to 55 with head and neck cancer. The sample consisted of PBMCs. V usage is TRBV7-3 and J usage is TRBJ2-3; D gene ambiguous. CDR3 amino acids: CASSPSVGSDTQYF. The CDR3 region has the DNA TGTGCCAGCAGCCCGTCCGTAGGGTCAGATACGCAGTATTTT. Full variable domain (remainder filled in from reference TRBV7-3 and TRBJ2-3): GAGVSQTPSNKVTEKGKYVELRCDPISGHTALYWYRQSLGQGPEFLIYFQGTGAADDSGLPNDRFFAVRPEGSVSTLKIQRTERGDSAVYLCASSPSVGSDTQYFGPGTRLTVL.